This T cell receptor (beta chain) emerged from a study of lymphopenia after photon versus proton radiotherapy. The study's findings and limits: After the lymphocyte nadir, photon-treated repertoires showed oligoclonal expansion, especially of CD8+ Temra cells.

Method: immunoSEQ multiplex PCR; TCRdb's copy keeps in-frame clones and lacks some. The sample lists approximately 71,000 clones, about nine tenths seen once, with around 2.6% in the top ten. Remarks on this clone: What it recognizes is unknown.

Per the germline V gene, CDR1 is SGHAT and CDR2 is FQNNGV. The length of the CDR3 is 16 residues. Trimming pared 1 base from V and 9 bases from J, leaving 22 bases between. V usage is TRBV11-2 and J usage is TRBJ2-7; a possible D gene is TRBD2 (6 bases). The source was peripheral blood, collected from a patient treated with photon-based radiotherapy. This sequence was found in a woman aged 70-85 years with pancreatic cancer. The CDR3 spells CASSLVPGVPLRVQYF. The CDR3 region has the DNA TGTGCCAGCAGCTTAGTCCCGGGGGTCCCTCTACGCGTGCAGTACTTC.